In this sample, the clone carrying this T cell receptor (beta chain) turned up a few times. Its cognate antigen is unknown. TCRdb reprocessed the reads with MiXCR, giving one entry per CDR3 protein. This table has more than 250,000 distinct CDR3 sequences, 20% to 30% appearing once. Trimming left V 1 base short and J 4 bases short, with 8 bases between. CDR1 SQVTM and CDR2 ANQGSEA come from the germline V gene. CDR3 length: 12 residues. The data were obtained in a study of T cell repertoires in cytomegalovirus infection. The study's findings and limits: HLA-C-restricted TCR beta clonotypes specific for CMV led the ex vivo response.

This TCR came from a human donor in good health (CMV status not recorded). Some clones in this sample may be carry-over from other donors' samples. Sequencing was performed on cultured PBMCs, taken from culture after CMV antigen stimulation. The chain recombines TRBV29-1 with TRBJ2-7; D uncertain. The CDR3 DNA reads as TGCAGCGTTGAAGGCCCGGGTTACGAGCAGTACTTC. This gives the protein CSVEGPGYEQYF.